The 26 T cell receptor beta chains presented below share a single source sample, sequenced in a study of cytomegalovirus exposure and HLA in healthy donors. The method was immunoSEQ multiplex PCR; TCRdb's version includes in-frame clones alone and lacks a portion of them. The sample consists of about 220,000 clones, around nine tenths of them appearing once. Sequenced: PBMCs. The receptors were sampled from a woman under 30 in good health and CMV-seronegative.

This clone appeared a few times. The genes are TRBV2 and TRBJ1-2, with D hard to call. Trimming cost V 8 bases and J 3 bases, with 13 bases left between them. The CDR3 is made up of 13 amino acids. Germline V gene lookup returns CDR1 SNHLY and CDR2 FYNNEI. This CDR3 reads CASRRTEDYGYTF. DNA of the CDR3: TGTGCCAGCCGACGGACGGAGGACTATGGCTACACCTTC. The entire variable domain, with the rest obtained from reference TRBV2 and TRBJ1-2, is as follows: EPEVTQTPSHQVTQMGQEVILRCVPISNHLYFYWYRQILGQKVEFLVSFYNNEISEKSEIFDDQFSVERPDGSNFTLKIRSTKLEDSAMYFCASRRTEDYGYTFGSGTRLTVV.

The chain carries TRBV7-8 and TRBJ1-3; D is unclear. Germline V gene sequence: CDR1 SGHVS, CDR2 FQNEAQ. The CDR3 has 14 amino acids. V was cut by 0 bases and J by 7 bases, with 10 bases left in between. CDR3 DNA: TGTGCCAGCAGCTTAGCAACTTCGGTGAACACCATATATTTT. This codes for CASSLATSVNTIYF.

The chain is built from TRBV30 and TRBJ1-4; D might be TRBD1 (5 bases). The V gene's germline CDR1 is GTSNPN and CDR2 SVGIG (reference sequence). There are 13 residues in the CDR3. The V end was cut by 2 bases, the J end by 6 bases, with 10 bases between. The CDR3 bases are TGTGCCTGGAGTCAAGGGGTGTATGAAAAACTGTTTTTT. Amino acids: CAWSQGVYEKLFF.

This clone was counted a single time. CDR3 nucleotides: TGTGCCAGCAGTTTATTAAAGACAGGGGGCACTGAAGCTTTCTTT. It yields the protein CASSLLKTGGTEAFF. The chain uses TRBV27 and TRBJ1-1; 9 bases align to TRBD1. V lost 1 base to trimming and J lost 4 bases; unmatched junction nucleotides: 4. Germline V gives CDR1 MNHEY, CDR2 SMNVEV (reference sequence). The CDR3 sequence is 15 residues long.

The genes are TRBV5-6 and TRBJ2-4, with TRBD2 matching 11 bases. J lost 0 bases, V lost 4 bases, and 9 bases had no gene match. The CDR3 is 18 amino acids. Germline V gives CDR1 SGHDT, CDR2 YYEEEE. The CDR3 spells CASSRKTSGALAKNIQYF. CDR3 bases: TGTGCCAGCAGCCGGAAGACTAGCGGGGCTCTAGCCAAAAACATTCAGTACTTC.

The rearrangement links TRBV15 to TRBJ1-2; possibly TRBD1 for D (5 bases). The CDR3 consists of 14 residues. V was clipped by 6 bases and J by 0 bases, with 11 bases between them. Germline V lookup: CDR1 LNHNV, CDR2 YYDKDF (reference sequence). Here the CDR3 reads CATRQVGTNYGYTF. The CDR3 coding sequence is TGTGCCACCAGACAGGTTGGGACTAACTATGGCTACACCTTC.

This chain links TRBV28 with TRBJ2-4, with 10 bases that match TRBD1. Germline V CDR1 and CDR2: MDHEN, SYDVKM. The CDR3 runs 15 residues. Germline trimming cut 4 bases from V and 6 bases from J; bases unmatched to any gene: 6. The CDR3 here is CASSSSGTGVNIQYF. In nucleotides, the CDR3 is TGTGCCAGCAGTTCCTCCGGGACAGGGGTAAACATTCAGTACTTC.

Here the CDR3 DNA reads TGTGCCAGCAGCCAGGGGGGTCAGCCCCAGCATTTT. Amino acids: CASSQGGQPQHF. The chain has TRBV14 and TRBJ1-5; D perhaps matches TRBD1 (5 bases). The CDR3 is 12 residues long. Per germline, CDR1 SGHDN and CDR2 FVKESK. Trimming cost V 3 bases and J 6 bases, with 6 bases left between them.

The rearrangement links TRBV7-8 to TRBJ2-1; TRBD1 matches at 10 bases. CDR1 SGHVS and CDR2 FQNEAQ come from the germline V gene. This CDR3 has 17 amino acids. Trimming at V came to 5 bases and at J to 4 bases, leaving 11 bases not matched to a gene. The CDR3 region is CASSPHSGTGVYNEQFF. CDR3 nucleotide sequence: TGTGCCAGCAGCCCCCACTCCGGGACAGGGGTTTACAATGAGCAGTTCTTC.

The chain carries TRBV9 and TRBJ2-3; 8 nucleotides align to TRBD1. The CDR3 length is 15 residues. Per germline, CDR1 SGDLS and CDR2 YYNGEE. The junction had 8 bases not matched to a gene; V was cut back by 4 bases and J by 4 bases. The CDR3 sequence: CASSLDRGRADTQYF. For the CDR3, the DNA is TGTGCCAGCAGCTTAGACAGGGGAAGGGCAGATACGCAGTATTTT.

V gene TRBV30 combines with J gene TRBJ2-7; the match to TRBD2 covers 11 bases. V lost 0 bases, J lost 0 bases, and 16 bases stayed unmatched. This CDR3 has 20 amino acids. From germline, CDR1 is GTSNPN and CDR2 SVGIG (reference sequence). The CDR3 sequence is CAWSVRRGSSGLADSYEQYF. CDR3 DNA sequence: TGTGCCTGGAGTGTACGTCGGGGCTCCTCGGGACTAGCGGACTCCTACGAGCAGTACTTC.

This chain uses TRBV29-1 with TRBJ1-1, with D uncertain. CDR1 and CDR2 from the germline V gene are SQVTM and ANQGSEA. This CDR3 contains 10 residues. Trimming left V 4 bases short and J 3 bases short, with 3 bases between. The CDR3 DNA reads TGCAGCGTTGCGGACACTGAAGCTTTCTTT. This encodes CSVADTEAFF.

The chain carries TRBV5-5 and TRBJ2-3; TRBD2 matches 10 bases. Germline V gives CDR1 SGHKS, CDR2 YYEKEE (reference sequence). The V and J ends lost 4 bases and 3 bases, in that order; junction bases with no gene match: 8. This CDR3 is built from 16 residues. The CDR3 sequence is CASSRTRTSGTDTQYF. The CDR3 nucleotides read TGTGCCAGCAGCCGTACCCGGACTAGCGGAACAGATACGCAGTATTTT.

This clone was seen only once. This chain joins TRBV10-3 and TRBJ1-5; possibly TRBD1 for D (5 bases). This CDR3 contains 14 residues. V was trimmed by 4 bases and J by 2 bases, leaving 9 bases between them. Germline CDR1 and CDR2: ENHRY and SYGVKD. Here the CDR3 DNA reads TGTGCCATCAGTGGCACGGGGGGCAATCAGCCCCAGCATTTT. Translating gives CAISGTGGNQPQHF.

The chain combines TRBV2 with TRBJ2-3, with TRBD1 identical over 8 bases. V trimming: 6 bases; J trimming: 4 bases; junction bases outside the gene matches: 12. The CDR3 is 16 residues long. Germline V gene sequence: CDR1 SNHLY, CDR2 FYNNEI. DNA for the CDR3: TGTGCCAGCAGCTGGTTTTGGACAGGGCCCCCAGATACGCAGTATTTT. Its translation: CASSWFWTGPPDTQYF.

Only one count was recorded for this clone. In nucleotides, the CDR3 is TGTGCCGGGCGGGGATGGGCAACTAATGAAAAACTGTTTTTT. Its translation is CAGRGWATNEKLFF. V usage is TRBV30 and J usage is TRBJ1-4; D remains ambiguous. V was pared by 8 bases and J by 0 bases, with 13 bases between. The CDR3 spans 14 residues. The germline V gene encodes CDR1 GTSNPN and CDR2 SVGIG (reference sequence).

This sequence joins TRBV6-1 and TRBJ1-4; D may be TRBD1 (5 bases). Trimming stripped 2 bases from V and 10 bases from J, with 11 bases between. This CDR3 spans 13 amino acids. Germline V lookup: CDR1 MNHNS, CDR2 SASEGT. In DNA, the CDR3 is TGTGCCAGCAGTGAATATGAGACAGTAAAACTGTTTTTT. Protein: CASSEYETVKLFF.

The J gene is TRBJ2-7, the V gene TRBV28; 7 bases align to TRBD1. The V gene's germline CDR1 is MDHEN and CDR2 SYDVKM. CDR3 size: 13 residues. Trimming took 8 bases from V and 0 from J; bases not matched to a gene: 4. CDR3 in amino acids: CASLKGASYEQYF. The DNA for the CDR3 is TGTGCCAGCCTGAAGGGGGCCTCCTACGAGCAGTACTTC.

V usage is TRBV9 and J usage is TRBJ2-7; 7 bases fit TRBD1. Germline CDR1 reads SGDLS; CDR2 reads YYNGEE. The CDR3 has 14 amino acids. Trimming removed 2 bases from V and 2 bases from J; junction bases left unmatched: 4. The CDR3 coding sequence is TGTGCCAGCAGCGTGGGACAGCGACCCTACGAGCAGTACTTC. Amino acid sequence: CASSVGQRPYEQYF.

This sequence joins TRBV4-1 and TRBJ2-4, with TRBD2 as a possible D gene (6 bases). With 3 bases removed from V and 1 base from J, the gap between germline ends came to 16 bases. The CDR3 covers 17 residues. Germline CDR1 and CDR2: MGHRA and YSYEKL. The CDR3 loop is CASSQGQGRGAKNIQYF. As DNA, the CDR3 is TGCGCCAGCAGCCAGGGGCAGGGTCGGGGGGCCAAAAACATTCAGTACTTC.

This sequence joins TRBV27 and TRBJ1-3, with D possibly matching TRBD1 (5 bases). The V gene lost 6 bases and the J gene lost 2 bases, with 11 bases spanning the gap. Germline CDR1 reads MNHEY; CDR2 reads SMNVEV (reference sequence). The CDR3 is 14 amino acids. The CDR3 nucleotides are TGTGCCAGCAGCAGGGTCCCTCCTGGAAACACCATATATTTT. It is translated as CASSRVPPGNTIYF.

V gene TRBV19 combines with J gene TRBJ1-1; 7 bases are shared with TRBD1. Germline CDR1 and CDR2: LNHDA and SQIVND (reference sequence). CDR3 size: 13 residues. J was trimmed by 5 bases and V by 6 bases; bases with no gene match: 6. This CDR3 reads CASRVTGWTEAFF. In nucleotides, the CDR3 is TGTGCCAGTAGAGTGACAGGGTGGACTGAAGCTTTCTTT.

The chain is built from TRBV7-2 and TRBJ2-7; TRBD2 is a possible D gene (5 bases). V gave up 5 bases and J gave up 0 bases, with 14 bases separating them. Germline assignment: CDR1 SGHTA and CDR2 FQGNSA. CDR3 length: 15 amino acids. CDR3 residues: CASSIIAPSSYEQYF. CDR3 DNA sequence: TGTGCCAGCAGCATAATAGCGCCCAGCTCCTACGAGCAGTACTTC.

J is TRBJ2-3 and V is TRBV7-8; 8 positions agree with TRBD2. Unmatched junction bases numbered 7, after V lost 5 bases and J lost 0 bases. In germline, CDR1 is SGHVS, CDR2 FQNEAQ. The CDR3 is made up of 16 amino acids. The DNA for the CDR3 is TGTGCCAGCAGCCGCGTACAGCGGGGGAGCACAGATACGCAGTATTTT. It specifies CASSRVQRGSTDTQYF.

The chain's CDR3 is CASSPRRVLSTDTQYF. CDR3 nucleotide sequence: TGTGCCAGCAGTCCCCGTCGGGTGTTGAGCACAGATACGCAGTATTTT. The chain couples TRBV27 to TRBJ2-3; D ambiguous. Germline V lookup: CDR1 MNHEY, CDR2 SMNVEV (reference sequence). Trimming left V 5 bases short and J 0 bases short, with 15 bases between. The CDR3 consists of 16 residues.

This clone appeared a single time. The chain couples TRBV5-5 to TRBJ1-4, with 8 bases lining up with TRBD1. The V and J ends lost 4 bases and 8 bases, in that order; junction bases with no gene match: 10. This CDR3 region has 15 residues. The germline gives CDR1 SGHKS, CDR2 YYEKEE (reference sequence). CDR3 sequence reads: CASSAGDRILEKLFF. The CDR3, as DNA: TGTGCCAGCAGCGCGGGGGACAGGATTCTGGAAAAACTGTTTTTT. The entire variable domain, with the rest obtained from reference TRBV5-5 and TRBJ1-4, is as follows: DAGVTQSPTHLIKTRGQQVTLRCSPISGHKSVSWYQQVLGQGPQFIFQYYEKEERGRGNFPDRFSARQFPNYSSELNVNALLLGDSALYLCASSAGDRILEKLFFGSGTQLSVL.